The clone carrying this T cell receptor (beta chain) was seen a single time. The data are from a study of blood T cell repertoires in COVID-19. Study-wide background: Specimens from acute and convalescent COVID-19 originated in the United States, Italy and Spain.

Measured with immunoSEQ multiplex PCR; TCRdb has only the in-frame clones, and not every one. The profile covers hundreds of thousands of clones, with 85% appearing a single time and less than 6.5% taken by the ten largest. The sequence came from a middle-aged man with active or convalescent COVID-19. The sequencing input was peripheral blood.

The CDR3 coding sequence is TGTGCCAGCAGCGTAGACGGCCGGACAGGGGATACGCAGTATTTT. Protein product: CASSVDGRTGDTQYF. The genes are TRBV9 and TRBJ2-3, with 8 bases lining up with TRBD1. Trimming cost V 0 bases and J 6 bases; bases outside gene matches: 6. CDR1 and CDR2 (germline): SGDLS, YYNGEE. The CDR3 has 15 residues. Full variable domain (missing parts from reference TRBV9 and TRBJ2-3): DSGVTQTPKHLITATGQRVTLRCSPRSGDLSVYWYQQSLDQGLQFLIQYYNGEERAKGNILERFSAQQFPDLHSELNLSSLELGDSALYFCASSVDGRTGDTQYFGPGTRLTVL.